A single sample gave rise to the 16 T cell receptor delta chains below, sequenced in a study of gamma-delta chains in newborns, infants, children (dated by TCRdb to the late 2010s). Sequencing used an Illumina MiSeq. TCRdb recomputed clones from the public reads with CATT; identical DNA rows were then combined. The sample table shows over 4,500 delta-chain clones, and approximately 3.5% are seen once. Roughly 7.1% of the sample is taken by the ten largest. Sequencing input: blood. The receptors originated from a child who was a newborn, infant or young child, either healthy, febrile or measles-vaccinated (not recorded which).

In this sample, this clone is medium-sized. Other DNA sequences in the sample encode the same CDR3. V usage is TRDV1 and J usage is TRDJ1; tentatively, D is TRDD3 (6 bases). The CDR3 contains 18 residues. In germline, CDR1 is TSWWSYY, CDR2 QGS. Trimming shortened V by 1 base and J by 1 base, and 19 bases separated the two germline ends. In DNA, the CDR3 is TGTGCTCTTGGGGAACCCCGTGGGGGTTTATCTTCCACCGATAAACTCATCTTT. Encoded protein: CALGEPRGGLSSTDKLIF.

Notes on this clone: It is likely a read error: a sequence one base away is far more abundant. The gene calls are TRDV2 and TRDJ3, with 9 positions matching TRDD3. Germline V gene sequence: CDR1 GEAIGNYY, CDR2 EKD. The CDR3 consists of 20 residues. V shed 3 bases and J 0 bases; nucleotides not matched to a gene: 11. CDR3 nucleotide sequence: TGTGCCTGTGACGCCGGCAAACTGGGGGAGAGCTCCTGGGACACCCGACAGATGTTTTTC. It specifies CACDAGKLGESSWDTRQMFF.

Comments on this clone: TCRdb has a much larger clone's protein, which differs at residue 7 from the translation of this DNA, likely because of a read error; what is shown is the protein translated from the DNA. The chain is built from TRDV3 and TRDJ1; TRDD3 agrees at 7 bases. V trimming: 5 bases; J trimming: 0 bases; junction bases outside the gene matches: 18. Germline CDR1 and CDR2: TVYSNPD and GDNSRS (reference sequence). The CDR3 extends over 17 amino acids. CDR3 residues: CAPKRLRDTPYTDKLIF. The CDR3, as DNA: TGTGCCCCGAAACGGCTGAGGGATACCCCGTACACCGATAAACTCATCTTT. The full variable domain, in which reference TRDV3 and TRDJ1 provide the parts outside the CDR3, is CDKVTQSSPDQTVASGSEVVLLCTYDTVYSNPDLFWYRIRPDYSFQFVFYGDNSRSEGADFTQGRFSVKHILTQKAFHLVISPVRTEDSATYYCAPKRLRDTPYTDKLIFGKGTRVTVEP.

This clone counts as large. Other DNA sequences of this sample code for an identical CDR3. The chain links TRDV1 to TRDJ3; possible D gene TRDD3, 7 bases. The germline V and J ends were trimmed by 2 bases and 0 bases, with 38 bases remaining between them. The CDR3 is made up of 27 amino acids. Per germline, CDR1 TSWWSYY and CDR2 QGS. CDR3 in amino acids: CALGEGGATFYSYPTGDDSWDTRQMFF. CDR3 bases: TGTGCTCTTGGGGAAGGCGGGGCCACCTTCTATTCCTATCCTACTGGGGATGACTCCTGGGACACCCGACAGATGTTTTTC.

By share of the sample, this clone is medium-sized. V and J are TRDV1 and TRDJ1, with D tentatively TRDD2 (5 bases). Germline CDR1 TSWWSYY, CDR2 QGS. CDR3 length equals 15 residues. Trimming pared 3 bases from V and 0 bases from J, leaving 11 bases between. CDR3: CALGDPYVYTDKLIF. CDR3 DNA: TGTGCTCTTGGGGATCCCTACGTGTACACCGATAAACTCATCTTT.

As for this clone: The mismatch at residue 7 between this DNA's translation and the TCRdb protein of a much larger clone likely reflects a read error; the protein shown is translated from the DNA. The rearrangement uses TRDV1 and TRDJ2, with 9 bases fitting TRDD3. Germline V gives CDR1 TSWWSYY, CDR2 QGS. The CDR3 extends over 20 amino acids. With V trimmed by 2 bases and J by 0 bases, 13 bases remained unmatched. The CDR3 loop is CALGEISLRGYATLTAQLFF. Here the CDR3 DNA reads TGTGCTCTTGGGGAAATCTCCCTACGGGGATACGCGACTTTGACAGCACAACTCTTCTTT.

In its sample, this clone was seen a few times. It differs at one base from a far larger clone, so likely a read error. Additional DNA sequences in this sample encode the identical CDR3. The CDR3 spells CACDTVGYTDKLIF. CDR3 DNA sequence: TGTGCCTGTGACACTGTGGGATACACCGATAAACTCATCTTT. The J gene is TRDJ1, the V gene TRDV2; a possible D gene is TRDD3 (5 bases). The CDR3 runs to 14 residues. CDR1 GEAIGNYY and CDR2 EKD come from the germline V gene. V shed 1 base and J shed 0 bases, with 8 bases lying between them.

This clone appeared a few times. TCRdb's protein for this DNA is that of a much larger clone and differs from the translation at residue 10, likely a read error; the protein shown is the DNA translation. The rearrangement uses TRDV2 and TRDJ3, with 10 bases fitting TRDD3. The CDR3 runs to 19 residues. V was clipped by 0 bases and J by 0 bases; unmatched bases: 4. CDR1 and CDR2 (germline): GEAIGNYY, EKD. This chain's CDR3 is CACDTLLGDASWDTRQMFF. The CDR3 DNA follows: TGTGCCTGTGACACCCTACTGGGGGATGCCTCCTGGGACACCCGACAGATGTTTTTC.

This clone qualifies as medium-sized. A clone one base away is much larger, so this may be a read error. The chain has TRDV2 and TRDJ1; 8 positions agree with TRDD3. The CDR3 is 19 residues long. Germline lookup yields CDR1 GEAIGNYY and CDR2 EKD. CDR3 in DNA: TGTGCCTGTGACACCGTACTGGGGGCGTCTGACCTCTACACCGATAACCTCATCTTT. This translates into CACDTVLGASDLYTDNLIF.

This clone is judged medium-sized. Given a much more abundant clone one base away, this may be a read error. The chain uses TRDV2 and TRDJ2; possibly TRDD3 for D (6 bases). The germline V gene has CDR1 GEAIGNYY and CDR2 EKD. CDR3 length: 15 residues. The CDR3 nucleotides are TGTGCCTGTGACGGGAGGGGGAGCACAACAGCACACCTCTTCTTT. Encoded protein: CACDGRGSTTAHLFF.

There are a few counts of this clone. The likely explanation is a read error, given a far larger clone one base away. V and J are TRDV1 and TRDJ1; 8 nucleotides agree with TRDD3. V trimming: 1 base; J trimming: 0 bases; junction bases outside the gene matches: 28. Per germline, CDR1 TSWWSYY and CDR2 QGS. The CDR3 is made up of 24 amino acids. CDR3 sequence reads: CALGEPTAPPTRGYKRLYTDKLIF. The CDR3 bases are TGTGCTCTTGGGGAACCAACGGCCCCTCCTACGAGGGGATACAAGAGGTTGTACACCGATAAACTCATCTTT.

This clone was counted a few times. The junction does not match germline at one end; this may be a read error. V gene TRDV2 combines with J gene TRDJ1; TRDD3 matches 10 bases. The CDR3 loop spans 18 amino acids. Germline values: CDR1 GEAIGNYY, CDR2 EKD. The CDR3: CACGTAKGGYAGTDKPIF. The DNA for the CDR3 is TGTGCCTGTGGCACCGCTAAGGGGGGATACGCGGGAACCGATAAACCCATCTTT.

To note about this clone: A much larger clone lies one base from this, so it may be a read error. Other DNA sequences in this specimen translate into the identical CDR3. The V gene is TRDV1, the J gene TRDJ1, with 10 bases lining up with TRDD3. Germline loops: CDR1 TSWWSYY, CDR2 QGS. This CDR3 has 22 amino acids. V was clipped by 4 bases and J by 3 bases; unmatched bases: 26. The DNA for the CDR3 is TGTGCTCTTGGGGCCCCTTCCCCTTCTACCGGGGGATACGCATGGAGGGCCGATAAACTCATCTTT. Its translation: CALGAPSPSTGGYAWRADKLIF.

In the case of this clone: This is likely an artifact of a read error, given a far larger clone one base away. Within the sample, other DNA sequences also encode this same CDR3. The chain employs TRDV2 and TRDJ2, with a tentative D call TRDD3 (5 bases). CDR1 and CDR2 (germline): GEAIGNYY, EKD. The CDR3 has 15 amino acids. CDR3 DNA: TGTGCCTGCGACACCGGAGGGAAGGGGGCAGCACAACTCTTCTTT. This encodes CACDTGGKGAAQLFF.

On this clone itself: A much bigger clone sits one base away, suggesting this may be a read error. In the same sample, other DNA sequences code for this CDR3. The chain carries TRDV1 and TRDJ1; D uncertain. Trimming took 4 bases from V and 5 from J, leaving 14 bases between them. Per the germline V gene, CDR1 is TSWWSYY and CDR2 is QGS. The length of the CDR3 is 14 residues. This CDR3 is CALGVPPGGDKLIF. CDR3 bases: TGTGCTCTTGGGGTACCTCCCGGCGGGGATAAACTCATCTTT.

Concerning this clone: TCRdb assigns this DNA the protein of a much larger clone, which departs from its translation at residue 3; this likely reflects a read error, and the protein shown comes from translating the DNA. V is TRDV1 and J is TRDJ1, with D possibly matching TRDD2 (7 bases). Germline-derived CDR1 and CDR2 are TSWWSYY and QGS. The CDR3 spans 17 residues. The CDR3 DNA is TGTGCTCCTGGGGACCGGGCCTTTCCTACAGGCACCGATAAACTCATCTTT. Translated: CAPGDRAFPTGTDKLIF.